The 6 T cell receptor beta chains presented below share a single source sample, sequenced in a study of blood T cell repertoires in COVID-19. Using immunoSEQ multiplex PCR, the repertoire was profiled, and TCRdb retains in-frame clones only, with some absent. The sample contains a few hundred thousand clones, almost 85% of which appear only once. What was sequenced was peripheral blood. All receptors derive from a human donor in a cohort sampled during active COVID-19.

The genes are TRBV7-3 and TRBJ2-5, with 9 bases that match TRBD2. The CDR3 length is 15 residues. The V and J ends lost 2 bases and 1 base, in that order; junction bases with no gene match: 2. CDR1 is SGHTA, CDR2 FQGTGA, per germline. CDR3 DNA sequence: TGTGCCAGCAGCTTACTGACTAGCGGCCAAGAGACCCAGTACTTC. Protein sequence: CASSLLTSGQETQYF.

The gene calls are TRBV12-3 or TRBV12-4 and TRBJ1-2; D is perhaps TRBD1 (5 bases). V was shortened by 3 bases and J by 4 bases, with 6 bases between the two germline ends. This CDR3 contains 12 residues. The CDR3: CASSFGGYGYTF. For the CDR3, the DNA is TGTGCCAGCAGTTTCGGGGGCTATGGCTACACCTTC.

V usage is TRBV7-9 and J usage is TRBJ1-5; 7 nucleotides match TRBD1. Germline CDR1 and CDR2: SEHNR and FQNEAQ (reference sequence). Trimming took 4 bases from V and 0 from J; bases not matched to a gene: 3. The CDR3 sequence is 15 residues long. The CDR3 spells CASSSGQDSNQPQHF. The CDR3 bases are TGTGCCAGCAGCTCCGGACAGGATAGCAATCAGCCCCAGCATTTT.

The V call is TRBV30, the J call TRBJ1-2; the match to TRBD1 covers 8 bases. The CDR3 sequence is 11 residues long. Germline V lookup: CDR1 GTSNPN, CDR2 SVGIG (reference sequence). V was clipped by 7 bases and J by 7 bases; unmatched bases: 5. DNA for the CDR3: TGTGCCTCGGACAGGGTTCTTGGCTACACCTTC. It is translated as CASDRVLGYTF.

The rearrangement links TRBV5-8 to TRBJ1-2, with D possibly being TRBD1 (6 bases). The CDR3 sequence is 13 residues long. V shed 2 bases and J shed 4 bases, with 9 bases lying between them. CDR1 is SGHTS and CDR2 is YDEGEE in the germline V gene. The CDR3 here is CASSLGGAYGYTF. CDR3 nucleotides: TGTGCCAGCAGCTTAGGGGGGGCCTATGGCTACACCTTC.

In DNA, the CDR3 is TGTGCCAGCAGCTTAGCGGGGGGGGCCCTCCACTTT. Translating it yields CASSLAGGALHF. The rearrangement joins TRBV7-9 to TRBJ1-6; a possible D gene is TRBD1 (5 bases). The CDR3 covers 12 residues. Germline-derived CDR1 and CDR2 are SEHNR and FQNEAQ (reference sequence). Between the trimmed V and J ends, which lost 0 bases and 14 bases, there was a span of 8 bases.